A selection of T cell receptor beta chains follows, all from one sample in a study of glioma-infiltrating T cells. From the multiplex PCR reads, TCRdb called clonotypes with MiXCR, one entry per CDR3 protein. Among some 120,000 distinct CDR3 sequences listed, roughly 23% were seen once. The specimen was glioma tissue, nonneoplastic brain tissue, or PBMCs (not recorded which). The receptor set was obtained from a human donor with low-grade glioma or glioblastoma, undergoing nonglioma brain surgery, or in good health (not recorded which). Each CDR3 is given with its conserved first and last residue. Where a row states a size, it is once, few, many or the class of an expanded clone; other rows omit it.

>TRBV19|TRBJ2-7|-
CASSWRQGALEQYF
>TRBV3-1|TRBJ2-7|-
CASSHGTGGWEQYF
>TRBV3-1|TRBJ2-3|many
CASSPTLALGTDTQYF
>TRBV29-1|TRBJ2-3|-
CSIDRGRGTGTQYF
>TRBV12-3/TRBV12-4|TRBJ2-6|-
CASSLSYVTSGLAGANVLTF
>TRBV19|TRBJ2-3|many
CASRTSGTDTQYF
>TRBV6-1|TRBJ2-3|many
CATTRGGAGGEDTQYF
>TRBV12-3/TRBV12-4|TRBJ1-1|few
CASSRTGNTEAFF
>TRBV12-5|TRBJ2-3|few
CASAGDSSTDTQYF
>TRBV12-3/TRBV12-4|TRBJ1-4|many
CASSSNRDEKLFF
>TRBV28|TRBJ2-5|many
CASSFVTGVQETQYF
>TRBV6-1|TRBJ2-1|many
CASSQRGQLYNEQFF
>TRBV5-1|TRBJ2-1|many
CASSLPTGSSYNEQFF
>TRBV18|TRBJ1-1|many
CASSPNREGTEAFF